This T cell receptor beta chain was recorded in a study of a mutant IDH1 vaccine in newly diagnosed glioma. For the study at large: The treated population exhibited a male proportion of roughly 62%, a female proportion of about 38%, and a mean age of around 40 years. Most had both radiotherapy and temozolomide beforehand; others had only one.

The CDR3 is 15 residues long. Trimming took off 1 base at V and 5 bases at J, with 16 bases between the two ends. CDR1 and CDR2 from the germline V gene are SGHRS and YFSETQ. Study-wide points: Variations in leading peripheral T cell clonotypes appeared to have no connection with pseudoprogression.

The time point: baseline, week 1 (first vaccination visit). The treatment denotes: pre-vaccination baseline after standard-of-care therapy. Donor tumors were new WHO grade 3 or 4 IDH1-mutant, ATRX-lost astrocytomas. Assay: immunoSEQ multiplex PCR; the TCRdb copy retains only in-frame clones and omits some. This table holds 50,000 to 75,000 clones, 80% to 95% found once. Turning to this clone: Its antigen is unknown.

The rearrangement links TRBV5-1 to TRBJ2-7; a possible D gene is TRBD1 (5 bases). This specimen was PBMCs, taken from a glioma patient treated with radiotherapy, temozolomide or both. The TCR sequence derives from a man aged 45-65 years with glioma. CDR3 protein: CASSLIGRQGDEQYF. In DNA, the CDR3 is TGCGCCAGCAGCTTGATTGGACGGCAGGGCGACGAGCAGTACTTC.